These 24 T cell receptor beta chains share one sample of origin, sequenced in a study of blood T cell repertoires in COVID-19. Sequencing used immunoSEQ multiplex PCR; TCRdb keeps in-frame clones, though not all of them. The sample records about 290,000 clones, about nine tenths being singletons. Sequencing used peripheral blood. The receptors here all came from a woman younger than 45 with COVID-19, enrolled during active disease.

This chain connects TRBV7-9 to TRBJ1-1; maybe TRBD1 (5 bases). V lost 1 base to trimming and J lost 10 bases, with 10 bases between them. CDR3 length equals 12 residues. Germline lookup yields CDR1 SEHNR and CDR2 FQNEAQ (reference sequence). The CDR3, as DNA: TGTGCCAGCAGCTTAGAGTCAGGGCTAGCTTTCTTT. Translating it yields CASSLESGLAFF.

The chain has TRBV27 and TRBJ2-5; 10 bases are shared with TRBD1. The CDR3 is 16 amino acids. Unmatched junction bases numbered 8, after V lost 6 bases and J lost 1 base. CDR1 and CDR2 (germline): MNHEY, SMNVEV (reference sequence). CDR3 region: CASSQAGTGAQETQYF. The CDR3 DNA sequence: TGTGCCAGCAGCCAAGCCGGGACAGGGGCCCAAGAGACCCAGTACTTC.

The chain couples TRBV11-1 to TRBJ1-1, with D hard to call. CDR1 is SGHAT, CDR2 FQDESV, per germline (reference sequence). The CDR3 is made up of 14 amino acids. V lost 4 bases and J lost 6, with 15 bases in between. CDR3 sequence reads: CASSSGESPAEAFF. In nucleotides, the CDR3 is TGTGCCAGCAGCTCCGGAGAGTCGCCGGCTGAAGCTTTCTTT.

This chain joins TRBV19 and TRBJ1-2, with TRBD1 as a possible D gene (5 bases). Germline CDR1 is LNHDA and CDR2 is SQIVND (reference sequence). The CDR3 contains 13 residues. V was pared by 3 bases and J by 3 bases, with 8 bases between. Written as DNA, the CDR3 is TGTGCCAGTAGTATTGCCAGGGACTATGGCTACACCTTC. Protein: CASSIARDYGYTF.

This chain connects TRBV5-5 to TRBJ1-2, with D possibly being TRBD1 (6 bases). Germline CDR1 is SGHKS and CDR2 is YYEKEE (reference sequence). Trimming took 0 bases from V and 8 from J, leaving 17 bases between them. CDR3 length equals 15 residues. The CDR3 region is CASSLVGQGSGGYTF. The DNA of the CDR3 is TGTGCCAGCAGCTTGGTAGGGCAGGGGAGTGGCGGCTACACCTTC.

The chain carries TRBV14 and TRBJ1-2, with D possibly TRBD1 on 5 matching bases. V lost 4 bases, J lost 0 bases, and 12 bases lay in between. This CDR3 is 15 amino acids long. Per the germline V gene, CDR1 is SGHDN and CDR2 is FVKESK. CDR3 protein: CASSPWGLANYGYTF. The CDR3 DNA reads TGTGCCAGCAGCCCGTGGGGCTTAGCTAACTATGGCTACACCTTC. The full variable domain, its missing parts supplied by reference TRBV14 and TRBJ1-2, is EAGVTQFPSHSVIEKGQTVTLRCDPISGHDNLYWYRRVMGKEIKFLLHFVKESKQDESGMPNNRFLAERTGGTYSTLKVQPAELEDSGVYFCASSPWGLANYGYTFGSGTRLTVV.

V and J are TRBV18 and TRBJ2-7; 10 bases are shared with TRBD1. With V trimmed by 5 bases and J by 6 bases, 10 bases remained unmatched. The CDR3 length is 15 residues. CDR1 and CDR2 from the germline V gene are KGHSH and LQKENI. The CDR3 DNA follows: TGTGCCAGCTCATCATTACCGGGACAGGGGAGCGAGCAGTACTTC. Encoded protein: CASSSLPGQGSEQYF. The full variable domain, its missing parts supplied by reference TRBV18 and TRBJ2-7, is NAGVMQNPRHLVRRRGQEARLRCSPMKGHSHVYWYRQLPEEGLKFMVYLQKENIIDESGMPKERFSAEFPKEGPSILRIQQVVRGDSAAYFCASSSLPGQGSEQYFGPGTRLTVT.

This clone was observed a handful of times. The chain joins TRBV11-2 to TRBJ2-7, with TRBD2 matching over 9 bases. V lost 6 bases, J lost 3 bases, and 6 bases stayed unmatched. Germline V CDR1 and CDR2: SGHAT, FQNNGV. The CDR3 length is 14 residues. The CDR3 DNA sequence: TGTGCCAGCAGTTTTTCTAGCGGGGACTACGAGCAGTACTTC. Translated, it gives CASSFSSGDYEQYF.

This chain joins TRBV10-2 and TRBJ1-2, with unresolved D. The CDR3 contains 13 residues. V dropped 2 bases and J dropped 8 bases, with 12 bases sitting between them. From germline, CDR1 is WSHSY and CDR2 SAAADI. CDR3 residues: CASSEGVSRGYTF. The CDR3 bases are TGCGCCAGCAGTGAGGGTGTGTCGCGGGGCTACACCTTC.

The J gene is TRBJ1-5, the V gene TRBV19, with D possibly being TRBD1 (6 bases). This CDR3 contains 16 residues. CDR1 is LNHDA and CDR2 is SQIVND in the germline V gene (reference sequence). V was clipped by 5 bases and J by 7 bases, with 21 bases between them. The CDR3 region is CASSAYSGAGGQPQHF. The CDR3 DNA is TGTGCCAGTAGTGCCTACTCAGGGGCCGGCGGGCAGCCCCAGCATTTT.

V usage is TRBV10-3 and J usage is TRBJ1-2, with 7 bases matching TRBD1. Germline-derived CDR1 and CDR2 are ENHRY and SYGVKD. This CDR3 has 14 amino acids. V dropped 10 bases and J dropped 0; count of bases not matched to a gene: 8. In DNA form, the CDR3 reads TGTGCCACCCAACAGGGGAGTCCTAACTATGGCTACACCTTC. It codes for CATQQGSPNYGYTF.

The chain is built from TRBV4-1 and TRBJ2-5; possible D gene TRBD1, 6 bases. Germline assignment: CDR1 MGHRA and CDR2 YSYEKL. The CDR3 covers 15 residues. V was cut by 10 bases and J by 4 bases, with 22 bases left in between. The CDR3 sequence is CATKGVGAGLETQYF. CDR3 DNA: TGCGCCACCAAGGGGGTGGGGGCGGGTCTAGAGACCCAGTACTTC.

The V gene is TRBV5-6, the J gene TRBJ2-7; the match to TRBD2 covers 10 bases. V lost 4 bases and J lost 2; bases outside the gene matches: 6. Germline-derived CDR1 and CDR2 are SGHDT and YYEEEE. This CDR3 spans 15 amino acids. Here the CDR3 reads CASSVRLAGPYEQYF. CDR3 sequence (DNA): TGTGCCAGCAGCGTTAGACTAGCGGGTCCCTACGAGCAGTACTTC.

This clone has ten or more counts. V usage is TRBV12-3 or TRBV12-4 and J usage is TRBJ1-1; D possibly corresponds to TRBD1 (6 bases). V was pared by 4 bases and J by 8 bases, with 11 bases between. CDR3 length: 12 amino acids. Here the CDR3 DNA reads TGTGCCAGCAGTTACTCGGGGGGCGAAGCTTTCTTT. Translated, it gives CASSYSGGEAFF.

The chain joins TRBV7-8 to TRBJ2-3; 9 bases are a match to TRBD2. CDR3 length: 17 amino acids. Germline CDR1 is SGHVS and CDR2 is FQNEAQ. V lost 1 base and J lost 4; bases outside the gene matches: 9. This CDR3 reads CASSLVLAGGNSDTQYF. CDR3 sequence (DNA): TGTGCCAGCAGCTTAGTATTGGCGGGGGGGAACTCAGATACGCAGTATTTT. Supplemented by reference TRBV7-8 and TRBJ2-3, the full variable domain reads GAGVSQSPRYKVAKRGQDVALRCDPISGHVSLFWYQQALGQGPEFLTYFQNEAQLDKSGLPSDRFFAERPEGSVSTLKIQRTQQEDSAVYLCASSLVLAGGNSDTQYFGPGTRLTVL.

The V and J genes are TRBV6-5 and TRBJ1-5; 7 nucleotides match TRBD1. The trim removed 7 bases at V and 2 bases at J, leaving 8 bases unmatched. This CDR3 region has 15 residues. Germline CDR1 is MNHEY and CDR2 is SVGAGI. The CDR3 sequence: CASITRGSGNQPQHF. In DNA form, the CDR3 reads TGTGCCAGCATTACCAGGGGGAGTGGCAATCAGCCCCAGCATTTT.

This clone was found a few times. The V gene is TRBV4-1, the J gene TRBJ2-7; 7 positions match TRBD1. The CDR3 covers 14 residues. Germline V gene data show CDR1 as MGHRA and CDR2 as YSYEKL. V shed 4 bases, J shed 0 bases, and the junction held 3 bases outside the gene matches. This CDR3 is CASSLRDSSYEQYF. CDR3 bases: TGCGCCAGCAGCCTCCGGGACAGCTCCTACGAGCAGTACTTC.

This clone was counted ten times or more. The gene calls are TRBV7-9 and TRBJ2-3, with 9 bases that match TRBD1. CDR3 length equals 15 residues. CDR1 is SEHNR, CDR2 FQNEAQ, per germline (reference sequence). The junction had 6 bases not matched to a gene; V was cut back by 5 bases and J by 3 bases. The CDR3 is CASSPRGTGTDTQYF. DNA of the CDR3: TGTGCCAGCAGCCCACGGGGGACAGGGACAGATACGCAGTATTTT.

The CDR3, as DNA: TGTGCCAGTAGTCAATCCCGGAATTCACCCCTCCACTTT. Protein sequence: CASSQSRNSPLHF. This chain uses TRBV19 with TRBJ1-6; D is unresolved. CDR1 and CDR2 from the germline V gene are LNHDA and SQIVND (reference sequence). The CDR3 has 13 amino acids. The ends were cut back, 5 bases at V and 7 bases at J, with 9 bases in the middle.

The chain recombines TRBV3-1 (or the pseudogene TRBV3-2) with TRBJ2-3, with TRBD2 identical over 12 bases. Trimming at V came to 3 bases and at J to 6 bases, leaving 7 bases not matched to a gene. CDR3 length: 16 residues. Germline V gives CDR1 LGHDT, CDR2 YNNKEL (reference sequence). The CDR3 is CASSQLAGGLSDTQYF. The CDR3 DNA reads as TGTGCCAGCAGCCAGCTAGCGGGGGGGCTTTCGGATACGCAGTATTTT.

The chain combines TRBV30 with TRBJ1-2; 9 bases fit TRBD1. The CDR3 runs to 11 residues. Germline-derived CDR1 and CDR2 are GTSNPN and SVGIG (reference sequence). V was pared by 7 bases and J by 5 bases, with 2 bases of the junction left unmatched. For the CDR3, the DNA is TGTGCCTCGGGACAGGGTTATGGCTACACCTTC. Translated: CASGQGYGYTF.

This clone was recorded once. The chain links TRBV19 to TRBJ1-1; 7 nucleotides match TRBD1. The CDR3 is made up of 15 amino acids. Trimming removed 6 bases from V and 1 base from J; junction bases left unmatched: 8. Germline loops: CDR1 LNHDA, CDR2 SQIVND (reference sequence). The CDR3 coding sequence is TGTGCCAGTAGCTATGCCGGGACAGCGAACACTGAAGCTTTCTTT. Protein sequence: CASSYAGTANTEAFF.

The chain has TRBV19 and TRBJ1-1; 7 bases line up with TRBD1. Germline loops: CDR1 LNHDA, CDR2 SQIVND (reference sequence). CDR3 length: 10 residues. CDR3 amino acids: CATGDAEAFF. Written as DNA, the CDR3 is TGTGCTACAGGGGACGCTGAAGCTTTCTTT.

The CDR3 region is CASSPASGGGELFF. CDR3 DNA sequence: TGTGCCAGCTCACCGGCCAGCGGGGGCGGGGAGCTGTTTTTT. The chain combines TRBV18 with TRBJ2-2, with 8 bases fitting TRBD2. The CDR3 spans 14 residues. Germline values: CDR1 KGHSH, CDR2 LQKENI. V was pared by 3 bases and J by 7 bases, with 4 bases of the junction left unmatched.